This passage covers 32 T cell receptor beta chains from one sample sequenced in a study of CD8+ T cells in alopecia areata. Sequencing relied on a cDNA template that was reverse transcribed from extracted RNA. Clones were sequenced by immunoSEQ multiplex PCR, and TCRdb holds only the in-frame ones, with some missing. The sample shows approximately 13,000 clones, 45% to 60% of them seen only once. The authors sorted CD4+ cells into CD25+CD127- cells for four or five patients. Sequencing was carried out using CD4+ Tregs sorted from blood. These receptors all stem from a human donor with alopecia areata.

This clone was seen only once. This chain connects TRBV13 to TRBJ2-2, with D hard to call. This CDR3 has 16 amino acids. Germline V gene lookup returns CDR1 PRHDT and CDR2 FYEKMQ (reference sequence). Trimming stripped 1 base from V and 0 bases from J, with 9 bases between. This chain's CDR3 is CASSLVGLANTGELFF. The DNA for the CDR3 is TGTGCCAGCAGCTTAGTGGGCCTCGCGAACACCGGGGAGCTGTTTTTT.

The rearrangement links TRBV7-2 to TRBJ2-5, with D possibly being TRBD1 (5 bases). The CDR3 consists of 13 residues. The V gene lost 5 bases and the J gene lost 4 bases, with 11 bases spanning the gap. Per the germline V gene, CDR1 is SGHTA and CDR2 is FQGNSA. CDR3 bases: TGTGCCAGCAGCCCGACCCAGGGAGAGACCCAGTACTTC. The encoded protein is CASSPTQGETQYF.

The J gene is TRBJ2-1, the V gene TRBV6-1; 7 bases match TRBD1. The CDR3 sequence is 14 residues long. In germline, CDR1 is MNHNS, CDR2 SASEGT. V shed 4 bases, J shed 6 bases, and the junction held 6 bases outside the gene matches. The CDR3 nucleotides read TGTGCCAGCAGTGTCGACAGGGTGGCCAATGAGCAGTTCTTC. Translating it yields CASSVDRVANEQFF.

With respect to this clone: The junction shows a germline mismatch at one end, possibly a read error. This chain uses TRBV28 with TRBJ2-7, with TRBD1 identical over 10 bases. CDR3 length: 11 residues. Germline CDR1 reads MDHEN; CDR2 reads SYDVKM. In DNA form, the CDR3 reads TGTGCCAGCAGTTTTAAGGGACAGGGGCACTTC. It yields the protein CASSFKGQGHF.

J is TRBJ2-7 and V is TRBV5-1; D tentatively fits TRBD1 or TRBD2 (5 bases each). V lost 5 bases, J lost 3 bases, and 12 bases lay in between. This CDR3 has 13 residues. Germline-derived CDR1 and CDR2 are SGHRS and YFSETQ. The CDR3, as DNA: TGCGCCAGCAGGTCGGGACCGAACTACGAGCAGTACTTC. It codes for CASRSGPNYEQYF.

This rearrangement joins TRBV28 to TRBJ2-1; 10 nucleotides agree with TRBD2. The CDR3 length is 16 residues. Germline V gene sequence: CDR1 MDHEN, CDR2 SYDVKM. J was trimmed by 5 bases and V by 5 bases; bases with no gene match: 9. CDR3 sequence (DNA): TGTGCCAGCAGTGACTCGGGACTAGCGCCTAACAATGAGCAGTTCTTC. It codes for CASSDSGLAPNNEQFF.

The chain carries TRBV6-5 and TRBJ1-2; D remains unclear. The CDR3 extends over 16 amino acids. V lost 2 bases, J lost 4 bases, and 17 bases lay in between. From germline, CDR1 is MNHEY and CDR2 SVGAGI. The CDR3 region has the DNA TGTGCCAGCAGTTACCGGGCAGTTACCCTATCCTATGGCTACACCTTC. Its translation is CASSYRAVTLSYGYTF.

This chain links TRBV28 with TRBJ1-2, with D unresolved. Per the germline V gene, CDR1 is MDHEN and CDR2 is SYDVKM. V was pared by 3 bases and J by 8 bases, with 13 bases between. The CDR3 extends over 13 amino acids. CDR3 bases: TGTGCCAGCAGTTTTCCCGCGCGGGGAGGCTACACCTTC. It encodes CASSFPARGGYTF.

This chain links TRBV7-7 with TRBJ2-3; TRBD2 might be the D (5 bases). CDR3 size: 11 residues. Germline-derived CDR1 and CDR2 are SSHAT and FNYEAQ (reference sequence). The CDR3 nucleotides read TGTGCTAGCGCAGCCGGGGATACGCAGTATTTT. Encoded protein: CASAAGDTQYF. Based on the CDR3 plus reference TRBV7-7 and TRBJ2-3, the full variable domain is GAGVSQSPRYKVTKRGQDVTLRCDPISSHATLYWYQQALGQGPEFLTYFNYEAQPDKSGLPSDRFSAERPEGSISTLTIQRTEQRDSAMYRCASAAGDTQYFGPGTRLTVL.

V is TRBV5-1 and J is TRBJ2-3; D unresolved. Per germline, CDR1 SGHRS and CDR2 YFSETQ. Trimming took 5 bases from V and 2 from J, leaving 6 bases between them. The CDR3 has 12 amino acids. The CDR3 protein is CASRQNTDTQYF. CDR3 bases: TGCGCCAGCAGACAGAACACAGATACGCAGTATTTT.

Note on this clone: At one end the junction does not follow the germline gene, possibly because of a read error. This sequence joins TRBV7-7 and TRBJ2-1, with D perhaps TRBD2 (6 bases). Germline V lookup: CDR1 SSHAT, CDR2 FNYEAQ (reference sequence). The CDR3 is made up of 13 amino acids. CDR3 in DNA: TGTGCTAGCAGCTTAGAGTCTGCGGGAGAGCAGTTCTTC. This gives the protein CASSLESAGEQFF.

V usage is TRBV10-2 and J usage is TRBJ2-2; D ambiguous. The CDR3 loop spans 11 amino acids. V dropped 6 bases and J dropped 7 bases, with 6 bases sitting between them. Germline V lookup: CDR1 WSHSY, CDR2 SAAADI. CDR3 sequence reads: CASRTVGELFF. Here the CDR3 DNA reads TGCGCCAGCAGAACAGTCGGGGAGCTGTTTTTT.

There are a few counts of this clone. The V and J genes are TRBV19 and TRBJ2-7; 8 nucleotides line up with TRBD1. Trimming removed 2 bases from V and 3 bases from J; junction bases left unmatched: 12. Germline lookup yields CDR1 LNHDA and CDR2 SQIVND (reference sequence). The CDR3 spans 17 residues. The CDR3 sequence: CASSIRGGTGAHYEQYF. CDR3 sequence (DNA): TGTGCCAGTAGTATAAGAGGCGGGACAGGAGCCCACTACGAGCAGTACTTC.

The chain uses TRBV6-5 and TRBJ1-1, with a weak D call TRBD1 (5 bases). With 4 bases removed from V and 4 bases from J, the gap between germline ends came to 10 bases. The CDR3 is made up of 13 amino acids. The V gene's germline CDR1 is MNHEY and CDR2 SVGAGI. As DNA, the CDR3 is TGTGCCAGCAGTTCCAGGGCAAGCACTGAAGCTTTCTTT. Translating gives CASSSRASTEAFF.

Written as DNA, the CDR3 is TGTGCCAGTAGTATAAAACAGGGAGGTGGCTACACCTTC. Its translation: CASSIKQGGGYTF. The chain joins TRBV19 to TRBJ1-2; D is possibly TRBD1 (6 bases). The CDR3 spans 13 residues. Germline values: CDR1 LNHDA, CDR2 SQIVND (reference sequence). V dropped 2 bases and J dropped 7 bases, with 11 bases sitting between them.

J is TRBJ2-4 and V is TRBV28, with D possibly called TRBD1 or TRBD2 (5 bases each). Germline values: CDR1 MDHEN, CDR2 SYDVKM. Trimming left V 2 bases short and J 7 bases short, with 9 bases between. This CDR3 has 13 amino acids. The CDR3: CASSLQWGNIQYF. CDR3 in DNA: TGTGCCAGCAGTTTACAGTGGGGGAACATTCAGTACTTC.

In this sample, this clone turned up a few times. The chain employs TRBV2 and TRBJ2-5, with unresolved D. Germline assignment: CDR1 SNHLY and CDR2 FYNNEI. V lost 8 bases and J lost 5, with 12 bases in between. The CDR3 is made up of 12 amino acids. The CDR3 nucleotides are TGTGCCAGCTCAATGGCTTCGGAGACCCAGTACTTC. It encodes CASSMASETQYF.

V and J are TRBV5-4 and TRBJ2-3, with 16 bases that match TRBD2. The CDR3 has 18 amino acids. V was pared by 6 bases and J by 6 bases, with 13 bases of the junction left unmatched. Germline-derived CDR1 and CDR2 are SGHNT and YYREEE (reference sequence). The CDR3 DNA reads as TGTGCCAGCAAAGCGGCTGGGACTAGCGGGAGGGCCAGGGATACGCAGTATTTT. Protein product: CASKAAGTSGRARDTQYF.

This CDR3 reads CASSLVRRTTPYNEQFF. CDR3 coding DNA: TGTGCCAGCAGCTTGGTACGCCGAACGACCCCCTACAATGAGCAGTTCTTC. The rearrangement joins TRBV5-6 to TRBJ2-1; D remains unclear. The CDR3 length is 17 residues. V was clipped by 0 bases and J by 2 bases, with 15 bases between them. Germline V gives CDR1 SGHDT, CDR2 YYEEEE.

The chain couples TRBV6-6 to TRBJ1-1, with D perhaps TRBD1 (6 bases). Germline V gene data show CDR1 as MNHNY and CDR2 as SVGAGI (reference sequence). The CDR3 is 12 residues long. The V gene lost 4 bases and the J gene lost 9 bases, with 12 bases spanning the gap. The CDR3 loop reads CASSSGVKKAFF. The CDR3 DNA reads TGTGCCAGCAGTTCAGGGGTAAAGAAAGCTTTCTTT.

This chain joins TRBV2 and TRBJ2-5; maybe TRBD1 (6 bases). Germline CDR1 and CDR2: SNHLY and FYNNEI. V was shortened by 6 bases and J by 3 bases, with 14 bases between the two germline ends. The CDR3 contains 14 residues. The CDR3: CASSVGQKKETQYF. The CDR3 bases are TGTGCCAGCAGCGTCGGACAGAAAAAAGAGACCCAGTACTTC.

By share of the sample, this clone is large. The chain uses TRBV4-1 and TRBJ2-7; D possibly corresponds to TRBD2 (5 bases). Trimming took 4 bases from V and 7 from J, leaving 20 bases between them. This CDR3 has 15 amino acids. Germline V gene sequence: CDR1 MGHRA, CDR2 YSYEKL. The DNA for the CDR3 is TGCGCCAGCAGCCTTAAGTCGGGGTCCAAGGGAGAGCAGTACTTC. It specifies CASSLKSGSKGEQYF.

V and J are TRBV18 and TRBJ1-1, with D possibly being TRBD1 (5 bases). CDR1 is KGHSH, CDR2 LQKENI, per germline. The CDR3 has 12 residues. Between the trimmed V and J ends, which lost 2 bases and 8 bases, there was a span of 9 bases. CDR3 loop: CASSPYSGEAFF. CDR3 nucleotides: TGTGCCAGCTCACCATACTCAGGGGAAGCTTTCTTT.

J is TRBJ2-5 and V is TRBV7-9; D possibly corresponds to TRBD1 (6 bases). The CDR3 contains 14 residues. V lost 0 bases and J lost 6, with 11 bases in between. CDR1 and CDR2 from the germline V gene are SEHNR and FQNEAQ (reference sequence). CDR3 DNA: TGTGCCAGCAGCTTAGCGAGGGGGTGGAAGACCCAGTACTTC. The encoded protein is CASSLARGWKTQYF.

This clone is medium-sized. This chain links TRBV5-4 with TRBJ1-2; D gene ambiguous. Germline CDR1 SGHNT, CDR2 YYREEE (reference sequence). The CDR3 totals 14 residues. V was shortened by 5 bases and J by 4 bases, with 15 bases between the two germline ends. CDR3 coding DNA: TGTGCCAGCAGGTTTCCCGGGGAAGGCTATGGCTACACCTTC. The encoded protein is CASRFPGEGYGYTF.

The rearrangement links TRBV28 to TRBJ2-5, with D possibly called TRBD1 or TRBD2 (5 bases each). The end of the DNA is better explained by TRBJ2-7, so the J call may be wrong. This CDR3 region has 15 residues. Looked up from germline, CDR1 is MDHEN and CDR2 is SYDVKM. The CDR3 reads CASSPGATRSYEQYF. DNA for the CDR3: TGTGCCAGCAGCCCCGGGGCGACACGGTCCTACGAGCAGTACTTC.

The V gene is TRBV10-3, the J gene TRBJ2-7, with TRBD1 identical over 8 bases. V gave up 4 bases and J gave up 3 bases; unmatched junction bases: 5. Germline CDR1 is ENHRY and CDR2 is SYGVKD. The CDR3 totals 14 residues. This CDR3 reads CAISGIDRGYEQYF. In DNA form, the CDR3 reads TGTGCCATCAGTGGCATCGACAGGGGCTACGAGCAGTACTTC.

This clone has more than one count but fewer than ten. The chain couples TRBV20-1 to TRBJ1-2; D unresolved. This CDR3 has 11 amino acids. Trimming cost V 1 base and J 7 bases, with 7 bases left between them. Germline V gives CDR1 DFQATT, CDR2 SNEGSKA (reference sequence). For the CDR3, the DNA is TGCAGTGCTAGAGCTGAGGGTGGCTACACCTTC. Protein sequence: CSARAEGGYTF.

The rearrangement links TRBV4-1 to TRBJ2-2; TRBD1 matches 7 bases. The CDR3 length is 14 residues. The germline V gene encodes CDR1 MGHRA and CDR2 YSYEKL. With V trimmed by 8 bases and J by 6 bases, 9 bases remained unmatched. CDR3 DNA sequence: TGCGCCAGCCGGACAAGACAGGGATCCGGGGAGCTGTTTTTT. Amino acids: CASRTRQGSGELFF.

The chain is built from TRBV7-9 and TRBJ1-4; 7 nucleotides line up with TRBD1. Losses at the gene ends were 2 bases for V and 9 bases for J; bases not matched to a gene: 3. Germline V lookup: CDR1 SEHNR, CDR2 FQNEAQ (reference sequence). The CDR3 sequence is 13 residues long. The CDR3: CASSLSRGQKLFF. CDR3 DNA: TGTGCCAGCAGCTTATCGAGGGGGCAAAAACTGTTTTTT.

The rearrangement joins TRBV10-2 to TRBJ2-7; D gene ambiguous. This CDR3 is 13 amino acids long. Trimming took off 6 bases at V and 0 bases at J, with 9 bases between the two ends. CDR1 and CDR2 from the germline V gene are WSHSY and SAAADI. CDR3 protein: CASSLGFSYEQYF. For the CDR3, the DNA is TGCGCCAGCAGCCTGGGTTTCTCCTACGAGCAGTACTTC.

This clone came up a few times. Its ends do not fully match the called genes, so a read error is possible. V is TRBV6-5 and J is TRBJ1-1; D is unclear. Germline V gene lookup returns CDR1 MNHEY and CDR2 SVGAGI. This CDR3 spans 13 amino acids. CDR3 amino acids: CASSDSVVTEAFF. The CDR3 DNA reads as TGTGCCAGCAGTGACTCCGTCGTGACTGAAGCTTTCTTT.